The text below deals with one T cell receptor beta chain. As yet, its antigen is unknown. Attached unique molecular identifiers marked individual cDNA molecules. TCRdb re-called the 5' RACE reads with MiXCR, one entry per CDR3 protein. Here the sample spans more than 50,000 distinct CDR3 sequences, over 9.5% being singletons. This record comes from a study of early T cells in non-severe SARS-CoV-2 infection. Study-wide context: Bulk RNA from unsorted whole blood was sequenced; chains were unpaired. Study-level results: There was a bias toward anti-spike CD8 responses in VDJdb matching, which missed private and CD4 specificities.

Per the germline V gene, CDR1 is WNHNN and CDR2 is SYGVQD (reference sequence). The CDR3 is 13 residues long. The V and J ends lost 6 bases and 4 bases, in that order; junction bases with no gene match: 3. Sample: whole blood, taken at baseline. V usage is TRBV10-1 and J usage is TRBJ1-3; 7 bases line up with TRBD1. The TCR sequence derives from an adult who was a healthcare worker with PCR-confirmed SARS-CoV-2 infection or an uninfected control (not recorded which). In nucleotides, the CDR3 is TGCGCCAGCAGCGGGACAGTCGGAAACACCATATATTTT. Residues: CASSGTVGNTIYF.